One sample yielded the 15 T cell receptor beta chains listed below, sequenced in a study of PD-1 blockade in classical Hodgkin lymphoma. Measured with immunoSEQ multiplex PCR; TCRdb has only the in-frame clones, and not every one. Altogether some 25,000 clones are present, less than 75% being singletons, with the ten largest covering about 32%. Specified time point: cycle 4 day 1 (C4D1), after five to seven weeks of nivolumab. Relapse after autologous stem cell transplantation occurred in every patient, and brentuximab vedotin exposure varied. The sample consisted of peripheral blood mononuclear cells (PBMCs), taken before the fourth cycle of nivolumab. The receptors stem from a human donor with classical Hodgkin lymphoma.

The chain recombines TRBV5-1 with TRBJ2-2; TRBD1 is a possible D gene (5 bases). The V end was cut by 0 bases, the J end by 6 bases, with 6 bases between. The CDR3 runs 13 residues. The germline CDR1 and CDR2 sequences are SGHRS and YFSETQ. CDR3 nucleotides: TGCGCCAGCAGCTTGGGGGGCCCCGGGGAGCTGTTTTTT. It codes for CASSLGGPGELFF. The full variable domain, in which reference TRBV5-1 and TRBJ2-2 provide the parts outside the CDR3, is KAGVTQTPRYLIKTRGQQVTLSCSPISGHRSVSWYQQTPGQGLQFLFEYFSETQRNKGNFPGRFSGRQFSNSRSEMNVSTLELGDSALYLCASSLGGPGELFFGEGSRLTVL.

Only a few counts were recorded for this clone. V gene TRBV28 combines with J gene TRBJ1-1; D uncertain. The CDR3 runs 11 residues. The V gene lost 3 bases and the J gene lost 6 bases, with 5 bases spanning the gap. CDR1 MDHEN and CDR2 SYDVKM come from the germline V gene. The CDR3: CASSFSSEAFF. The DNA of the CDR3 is TGTGCCAGCAGTTTCTCTTCTGAAGCTTTCTTT.

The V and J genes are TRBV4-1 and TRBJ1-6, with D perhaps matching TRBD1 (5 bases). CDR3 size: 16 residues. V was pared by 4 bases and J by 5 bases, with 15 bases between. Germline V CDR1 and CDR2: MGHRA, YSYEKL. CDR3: CASSRPRDGNNSPLHF. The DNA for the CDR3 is TGCGCCAGCAGCCGTCCCCGGGACGGAAATAATTCACCCCTCCACTTT.

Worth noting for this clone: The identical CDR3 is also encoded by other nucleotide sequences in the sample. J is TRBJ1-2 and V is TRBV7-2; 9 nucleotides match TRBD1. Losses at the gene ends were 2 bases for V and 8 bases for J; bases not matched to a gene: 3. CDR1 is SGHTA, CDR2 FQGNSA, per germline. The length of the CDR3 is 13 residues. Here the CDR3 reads CASSLRDRDGYTF. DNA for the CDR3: TGTGCCAGCAGCTTAAGGGACAGGGACGGCTACACCTTC.

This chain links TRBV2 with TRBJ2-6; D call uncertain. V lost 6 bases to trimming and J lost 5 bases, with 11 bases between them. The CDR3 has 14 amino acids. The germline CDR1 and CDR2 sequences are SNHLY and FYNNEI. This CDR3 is CASRPGARANVLTF. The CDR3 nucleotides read TGTGCCAGCAGGCCAGGTGCTCGGGCCAACGTCCTGACTTTC.

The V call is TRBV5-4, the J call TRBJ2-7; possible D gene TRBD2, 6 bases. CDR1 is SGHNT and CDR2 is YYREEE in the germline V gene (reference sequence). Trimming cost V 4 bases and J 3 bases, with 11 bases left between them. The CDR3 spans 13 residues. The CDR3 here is CASSSGGSYEQYV. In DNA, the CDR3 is TGTGCCAGCAGCAGCGGAGGGAGCTACGAGCAGTACGTC.

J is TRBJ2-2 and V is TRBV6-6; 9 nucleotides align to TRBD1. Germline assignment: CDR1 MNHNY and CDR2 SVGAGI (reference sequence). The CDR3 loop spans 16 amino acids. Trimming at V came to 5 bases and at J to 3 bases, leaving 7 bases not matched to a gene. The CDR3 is CASSKFRDRDTGELFF. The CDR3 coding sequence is TGTGCCAGCAGTAAGTTCCGGGACAGGGACACCGGGGAGCTGTTTTTT.

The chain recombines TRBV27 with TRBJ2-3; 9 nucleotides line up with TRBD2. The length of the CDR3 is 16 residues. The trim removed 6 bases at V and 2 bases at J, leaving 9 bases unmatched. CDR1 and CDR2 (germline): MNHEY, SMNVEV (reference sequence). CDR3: CASRTISGGNTDTQYF. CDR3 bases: TGTGCCAGCAGGACGATAAGCGGGGGGAACACAGATACGCAGTATTTT.

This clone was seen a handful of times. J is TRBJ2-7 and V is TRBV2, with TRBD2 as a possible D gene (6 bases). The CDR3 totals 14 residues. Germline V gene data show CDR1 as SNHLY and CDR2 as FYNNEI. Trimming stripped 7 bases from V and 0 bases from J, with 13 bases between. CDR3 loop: CASIRGGDSYEQYV. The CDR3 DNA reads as TGTGCCAGCATTCGTGGAGGGGACTCCTACGAGCAGTACGTC.

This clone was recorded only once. DNA for the CDR3: TGTGCCAGCAGCCTTCAGGGGCGGTATGGCTACACCTTC. This sequence encodes CASSLQGRYGYTF. This sequence joins TRBV7-3 and TRBJ1-2; weak D call: TRBD1 (6 bases). Trimming cost V 5 bases and J 5 bases, with 12 bases left between them. The CDR3 is made up of 13 amino acids. Germline lookup yields CDR1 SGHTA and CDR2 FQGTGA.

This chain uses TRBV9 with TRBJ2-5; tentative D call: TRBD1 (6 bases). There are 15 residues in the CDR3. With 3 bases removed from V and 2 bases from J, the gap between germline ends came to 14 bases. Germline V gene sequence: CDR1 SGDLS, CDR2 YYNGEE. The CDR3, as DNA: TGTGCCAGCAGCGCCCAGGGGCACCTGCAAGAGACCCAGTACTTC. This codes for CASSAQGHLQETQYF.

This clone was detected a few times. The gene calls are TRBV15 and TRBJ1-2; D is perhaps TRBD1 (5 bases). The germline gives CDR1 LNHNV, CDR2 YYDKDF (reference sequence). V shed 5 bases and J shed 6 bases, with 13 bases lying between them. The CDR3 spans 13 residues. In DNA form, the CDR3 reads TGTGCCACCAGCCCCCGTCGGGGGGATGGCTACACCTTC. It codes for CATSPRRGDGYTF.

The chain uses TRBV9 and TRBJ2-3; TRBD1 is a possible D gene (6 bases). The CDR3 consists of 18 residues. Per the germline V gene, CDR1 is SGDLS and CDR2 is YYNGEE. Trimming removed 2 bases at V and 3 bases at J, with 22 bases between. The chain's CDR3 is CASSVIPVQGIGTDTQYF. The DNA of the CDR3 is TGTGCCAGCAGCGTGATCCCCGTACAGGGCATTGGGACAGATACGCAGTATTTT.

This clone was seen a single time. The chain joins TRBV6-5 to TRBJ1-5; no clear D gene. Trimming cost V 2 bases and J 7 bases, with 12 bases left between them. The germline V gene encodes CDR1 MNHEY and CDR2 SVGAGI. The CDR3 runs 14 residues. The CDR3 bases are TGTGCCAGCAGTTACCGGCGGGGTGGCCAGCCCCAGCATTTT. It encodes CASSYRRGGQPQHF.

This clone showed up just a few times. CDR3 sequence reads: CASSLSGGLRDTQYF. Written as DNA, the CDR3 is TGTGCCAGCAGCCTTAGCGGGGGGCTAAGGGATACGCAGTATTTT. This sequence joins TRBV7-8 and TRBJ2-3; 10 nucleotides agree with TRBD2. Germline V gene sequence: CDR1 SGHVS, CDR2 FQNEAQ. The CDR3 covers 15 residues. V shed 5 bases, J shed 6 bases, and the junction held 8 bases outside the gene matches.